Below are 23 T cell receptor beta chains sequenced from a single sample in a study of cytomegalovirus exposure and HLA in healthy donors. Amplification used 60 Vbeta primers and 13 Jbeta primers. Sequenced by immunoSEQ multiplex PCR; TCRdb stores in-frame clones only, minus some. Its table lists around 25,000 clones. The material sequenced was PBMCs. The source is a male donor in good health and CMV-seropositive.

The gene calls are TRBV27 and TRBJ1-6, with no clear D. The CDR3 contains 13 residues. Germline values: CDR1 MNHEY, CDR2 SMNVEV (reference sequence). The V end lost 3 bases, the J end lost 9 bases, and 9 bases lay between the germline ends. The CDR3 sequence: CASSFGAVSPLHF. CDR3 nucleotides: TGTGCCAGCAGTTTTGGTGCAGTTTCACCCCTCCACTTT.

The chain couples TRBV14 to TRBJ2-3; D remains ambiguous. The germline V gene has CDR1 SGHDN and CDR2 FVKESK. The CDR3 spans 13 residues. V lost 1 base, J lost 4 bases, and 6 bases lay in between. CDR3 bases: TGTGCCAGCAGCCAAGTTTGGCCAGATACGCAGTATTTT. It yields the protein CASSQVWPDTQYF. The full variable domain, in which reference TRBV14 and TRBJ2-3 provide the parts outside the CDR3, is EAGVTQFPSHSVIEKGQTVTLRCDPISGHDNLYWYRRVMGKEIKFLLHFVKESKQDESGMPNNRFLAERTGGTYSTLKVQPAELEDSGVYFCASSQVWPDTQYFGPGTRLTVL.

The rearrangement joins TRBV5-1 to TRBJ2-1; D is perhaps TRBD1 (5 bases). V was cut by 9 bases and J by 5 bases, with 21 bases left in between. From germline, CDR1 is SGHRS and CDR2 YFSETQ. The CDR3 contains 15 residues. The CDR3 here is CATARASGANNEQFF. The CDR3 DNA reads as TGCGCCACCGCTAGGGCCTCTGGGGCGAACAATGAGCAGTTCTTC.

The J gene is TRBJ2-3, the V gene TRBV7-6, with 7 bases fitting TRBD2. The germline CDR1 and CDR2 sequences are SGHVS and FNYEAQ. The CDR3 sequence is 15 residues long. V shed 0 bases, J shed 5 bases, and the junction held 5 bases outside the gene matches. The CDR3 DNA sequence: TGTGCCAGCAGCTTAGCGCAGTCGGGGGGAGATACGCAGTATTTT. It translates to CASSLAQSGGDTQYF. The full variable domain, completed using reference TRBV7-6 and TRBJ2-3, is GAGVSQSPRYKVTKRGQDVALRCDPISGHVSLYWYRQALGQGPEFLTYFNYEAQQDKSGLPNDRFSAERPEGSISTLTIQRTEQRDSAMYRCASSLAQSGGDTQYFGPGTRLTVL.

With regard to this clone: This CDR3 fails to terminate in the conserved phenylalanine or tryptophan, so it likely reflects a read error. It is unclear where the CDR3 begins or ends on the DNA, so no DNA is shown, and the CDR3 is as TCRdb lists it. J is TRBJ2-7 and V is TRBV7-9; TRBD1, the table's D call, was not compared with the DNA. CDR1 and CDR2 from the germline V gene are SEHNR and FQNEAQ (reference sequence). The CDR3 has 11 amino acids, counting both end residues. CDR3 amino acids: CASSSPWGHVI.

The rearrangement links TRBV6-6 to TRBJ1-3; D is undetermined. The germline gives CDR1 MNHNY, CDR2 SVGAGI (reference sequence). This CDR3 has 15 amino acids. The V end lost 0 bases, the J end lost 2 bases, and 8 bases lay between the germline ends. The CDR3 loop is CASSYSGVTGNTIYF. The DNA of the CDR3 is TGTGCCAGCAGTTACTCCGGGGTTACTGGAAACACCATATATTTT.

The V call is TRBV5-8, the J call TRBJ1-2; D is possibly TRBD1 (5 bases). V dropped 1 base and J dropped 8 bases, with 12 bases sitting between them. Germline CDR1 reads SGHTS; CDR2 reads YDEGEE. The CDR3 length is 13 residues. CDR3 nucleotide sequence: TGTGCCAGCAGCTTGTCAGGGAGGGACGGCTACACCTTC. Its translation: CASSLSGRDGYTF. Full variable domain (remainder filled in from reference TRBV5-8 and TRBJ1-2): EAGVTQSPTHLIKTRGQQATLRCSPISGHTSVYWYQQALGLGLQFLLWYDEGEERNRGNFPPRFSGRQFPNYSSELNVNALELEDSALYLCASSLSGRDGYTFGSGTRLTVV.

The genes are TRBV7-9 and TRBJ1-5; no clear D gene. Looked up from germline, CDR1 is SEHNR and CDR2 is FQNEAQ (reference sequence). The CDR3 loop spans 12 amino acids. V lost 5 bases and J lost 5, with 7 bases in between. This chain's CDR3 is CASSRGDQPQHF. Here the CDR3 DNA reads TGTGCCAGCAGCCGAGGAGATCAGCCCCAGCATTTT.

In regard to this clone: Other DNA sequences from this sample encode an identical CDR3 as well. The chain employs TRBV19 and TRBJ1-1; unclear D gene. This CDR3 has 13 residues. V lost 3 bases and J lost 0, with 5 bases in between. CDR1 and CDR2 from the germline V gene are LNHDA and SQIVND (reference sequence). The CDR3 reads CASSMSLNTEAFF. The DNA of the CDR3 is TGTGCCAGTAGTATGTCTCTGAACACTGAAGCTTTCTTT. The full variable domain, in which reference TRBV19 and TRBJ1-1 provide the parts outside the CDR3, is DGGITQSPKYLFRKEGQNVTLSCEQNLNHDAMYWYRQDPGQGLRLIYYSQIVNDFQKGDIAEGYSVSREKKESFPLTVTSAQKNPTAFYLCASSMSLNTEAFFGQGTRLTVV.

The rearrangement joins TRBV7-2 to TRBJ1-1; tentative D call: TRBD1 (5 bases). The CDR3 loop spans 16 amino acids. From germline, CDR1 is SGHTA and CDR2 FQGNSA. Trimming pared 5 bases from V and 0 bases from J, leaving 16 bases between. The CDR3: CASSPWAGKMNTEAFF. The CDR3, as DNA: TGTGCCAGCAGCCCATGGGCAGGGAAAATGAACACTGAAGCTTTCTTT.

The CDR3 DNA reads as TGTGCCAGCTCACCACCGAGTCTGAGTGAAGCTTTCTTT. Encoded protein: CASSPPSLSEAFF. This rearrangement joins TRBV18 to TRBJ1-1, with unresolved D. CDR3 length: 13 residues. V was pared by 0 bases and J by 7 bases, with 9 bases between. Germline CDR1 KGHSH, CDR2 LQKENI.

This chain uses TRBV7-6 with TRBJ2-7, with 7 bases fitting TRBD1. The V segment lost 5 bases and the J segment 5 bases; nucleotides outside the gene matches: 12. The germline gives CDR1 SGHVS, CDR2 FNYEAQ. The CDR3 runs to 15 residues. The CDR3 DNA reads as TGTGCCAGCAGCCCCCTCGATAGGGGGCTTAACGAGCAGTACTTC. Translation gives CASSPLDRGLNEQYF.

V usage is TRBV13 and J usage is TRBJ2-7; D is unresolved. Germline V gene lookup returns CDR1 PRHDT and CDR2 FYEKMQ (reference sequence). V was shortened by 3 bases and J by 7 bases, with 7 bases between the two germline ends. This CDR3 contains 11 residues. The CDR3 sequence is CASSFAREQYF. The CDR3 nucleotides read TGTGCCAGCAGCTTTGCCCGGGAGCAGTACTTC.

The chain employs TRBV6-5 and TRBJ1-2; D gene ambiguous. The CDR3 has 12 residues. Germline values: CDR1 MNHEY, CDR2 SVGAGI. V shed 3 bases and J shed 6 bases, with 8 bases lying between them. The CDR3 region has the DNA TGTGCCAGCAGTTATTCGGGGAATGGCTACACCTTC. Its translation: CASSYSGNGYTF.

CDR3 region: CASSLSEGFAYEQYF. The DNA of the CDR3 is TGTGCCAGCAGTTTATCCGAGGGTTTTGCCTACGAGCAGTACTTC. The J gene is TRBJ2-7, the V gene TRBV28; tentative D call: TRBD2 (5 bases). Looked up from germline, CDR1 is MDHEN and CDR2 is SYDVKM. The CDR3 loop spans 15 amino acids. The germline V and J ends were trimmed by 1 base and 2 bases, with 12 bases remaining between them. The full variable domain, completed using reference TRBV28 and TRBJ2-7, is DVKVTQSSRYLVKRTGEKVFLECVQDMDHENMFWYRQDPGLGLRLIYFSYDVKMKEKGDIPEGYSVSREKKERFSLILESASTNQTSMYLCASSLSEGFAYEQYFGPGTRLTVT.

V usage is TRBV13 and J usage is TRBJ1-1, with D maybe TRBD1 (5 bases). From germline, CDR1 is PRHDT and CDR2 FYEKMQ (reference sequence). V was clipped by 3 bases and J by 1 base, with 9 bases between them. This CDR3 has 14 amino acids. The CDR3 coding sequence is TGTGCCAGCAGCTTGGGACTTCCGAACACTGAAGCTTTCTTT. Amino acids: CASSLGLPNTEAFF.

The chain recombines TRBV30 with TRBJ2-5; the D gene is possibly TRBD1 (6 bases). Germline V CDR1 and CDR2: GTSNPN, SVGIG (reference sequence). V was shortened by 7 bases and J by 4 bases, with 10 bases between the two germline ends. The CDR3 extends over 11 amino acids. The CDR3 here is CAFTGSETQYF. The CDR3 coding sequence is TGTGCCTTCACAGGGTCAGAGACCCAGTACTTC.

The chain uses TRBV4-1 and TRBJ1-1, with 8 bases aligning to TRBD1. The germline CDR1 and CDR2 sequences are MGHRA and YSYEKL. This CDR3 contains 17 residues. V lost 8 bases to trimming and J lost 1 base; unmatched junction nucleotides: 15. CDR3 region: CASYPEDRVGRNTEAFF. The CDR3 nucleotides are TGCGCCAGCTATCCAGAGGACAGGGTTGGAAGGAACACTGAAGCTTTCTTT.

The rearrangement links TRBV18 to TRBJ2-5; D may be TRBD1 (6 bases). The CDR3 covers 14 residues. Germline CDR1 is KGHSH and CDR2 is LQKENI. Trimming removed 2 bases at V and 4 bases at J, with 11 bases between. CDR3 nucleotide sequence: TGTGCCAGCTCACCAAAATTACAGGGAGAGACCCAGTACTTC. It translates to CASSPKLQGETQYF.

The rearrangement links TRBV10-3 to TRBJ2-1; TRBD1 matches at 9 bases. CDR3 length: 14 amino acids. Germline V CDR1 and CDR2: ENHRY, SYGVKD. With 5 bases clipped from V and 7 bases from J, the junction kept 6 bases outside the gene matches. In DNA form, the CDR3 reads TGTGCCATCAGTCCGGGACAGGGTATAAATGAGCAGTTCTTC. It is translated as CAISPGQGINEQFF.

In nucleotides, the CDR3 is TGTGCCAGCAGTGAGAAGACAGACACCGGGGAGCTGTTTTTT. Residues: CASSEKTDTGELFF. The chain combines TRBV6-1 with TRBJ2-2, with D possibly TRBD1 on 5 matching bases. V lost 3 bases, J lost 3 bases, and 8 bases lay in between. CDR1 and CDR2 (germline): MNHNS, SASEGT. The CDR3 length is 14 residues.

The V call is TRBV19, the J call TRBJ1-1, with 7 positions matching TRBD1. Losses at the gene ends were 5 bases for V and 8 bases for J; bases not matched to a gene: 11. The CDR3 spans 14 residues. Germline CDR1 and CDR2: LNHDA and SQIVND (reference sequence). The CDR3 reads CASSLEGAGFEAFF. CDR3 in DNA: TGTGCCAGTAGTCTTGAGGGGGCAGGGTTCGAAGCTTTCTTT.

The rearrangement links TRBV2 to TRBJ1-1; no clear D. In germline, CDR1 is SNHLY, CDR2 FYNNEI. The V end was cut by 5 bases, the J end by 6 bases, with 7 bases between. The CDR3 contains 11 residues. The CDR3 nucleotides are TGTGCCAGCAGTAAACCAGCTGAAGCTTTCTTT. The encoded protein is CASSKPAEAFF.